These 8 T cell receptor beta chains share one sample of origin, sequenced in a study of blood T cell repertoires in COVID-19. The data were produced by immunoSEQ multiplex PCR, yet TCRdb's version contains in-frame clones alone and is incomplete. Seen here are some 88,000 clones, 65% to 90% observed once, and the top ten hold less than 9%. Input material: peripheral blood. The receptors were gathered from a man between 60 and 75 years old with acute or convalescent COVID-19.

V and J are TRBV29-1 and TRBJ2-1; 9 bases are shared with TRBD1. The junction had 8 bases not matched to a gene; V was cut back by 4 bases and J by 7 bases. The length of the CDR3 is 14 residues. Looked up from germline, CDR1 is SQVTM and CDR2 is ANQGSEA. CDR3 protein: CSVAGGTGRNEQFF. DNA of the CDR3: TGCAGCGTTGCGGGCGGGACAGGGAGGAATGAGCAGTTCTTC.

The V and J genes are TRBV7-9 and TRBJ2-2; 9 positions agree with TRBD2. This CDR3 contains 15 residues. Trimming took 3 bases from V and 4 from J; bases not matched to a gene: 3. CDR1 and CDR2 (germline): SEHNR, FQNEAQ (reference sequence). This CDR3 reads CASSFGGRATGELFF. The CDR3 DNA reads TGTGCCAGCAGCTTCGGCGGGAGGGCCACCGGGGAGCTGTTTTTT.

The chain employs TRBV27 and TRBJ2-7; possibly TRBD2 for D (5 bases). This CDR3 is 16 amino acids long. Germline V CDR1 and CDR2: MNHEY, SMNVEV (reference sequence). The V and J ends lost 5 bases and 0 bases respectively, with 17 bases between them. The CDR3 DNA is TGTGCCAGCAGTCCCTCGGGCGGGCGAATCTCCTACGAGCAGTACTTC. It translates to CASSPSGGRISYEQYF.

This clone was recorded once. V and J are TRBV21-1 and TRBJ2-4; the table's D call TRBD1 went unverified against the DNA. TRBV21-1 is a documented pseudogene. The CDR3 spans 17 residues. The CDR3 DNA sequence: TGTGCCAGCAGCAAGGCAGGGCTCTTTTTAGCCAAAAACATTCAGTACTTC. Translation: CASSKAGLFLAKNIQYF.

The V and J genes are TRBV30 and TRBJ2-3; no reliable D call. This CDR3 region has 12 residues. With 1 base removed from V and 3 bases from J, the gap between germline ends came to 5 bases. Germline CDR1 is GTSNPN and CDR2 is SVGIG (reference sequence). The CDR3 DNA follows: TGTGCCTGGAGTGAAGCGACAGATACGCAGTATTTT. This translates into CAWSEATDTQYF.

The chain couples TRBV6-2 or TRBV6-3 to TRBJ2-6; D not certain. The CDR3 spans 16 residues. With 0 bases removed from V and 0 bases from J, the gap between germline ends came to 6 bases. CDR1 MNHEY and CDR2 SVGEGT come from the germline V gene. CDR3 bases: TGTGCCAGCAGTTACTCTCAGGTCTCTGGGGCCAACGTCCTGACTTTC. It codes for CASSYSQVSGANVLTF.

CDR3: CASRRGQDYNEQYF. The CDR3 nucleotides are TGTGCCAGTAGGAGGGGTCAGGATTATAACGAGCAGTACTTC. V and J are TRBV2 and TRBJ2-7, with a tentative D call TRBD2 (6 bases). Trimming removed 9 bases from V and 5 bases from J, with 20 bases in between. The CDR3 consists of 14 residues. The germline V gene encodes CDR1 SNHLY and CDR2 FYNNEI.

V gene TRBV20-1 combines with J gene TRBJ2-3; a possible D gene is TRBD2 (5 bases). The V and J ends lost 6 bases and 2 bases respectively, with 12 bases between them. There are 13 residues in the CDR3. The germline V gene encodes CDR1 DFQATT and CDR2 SNEGSKA (reference sequence). In nucleotides, the CDR3 is TGCAGTGCGAGTCGGACTGACACAGATACGCAGTATTTT. Translated: CSASRTDTDTQYF.